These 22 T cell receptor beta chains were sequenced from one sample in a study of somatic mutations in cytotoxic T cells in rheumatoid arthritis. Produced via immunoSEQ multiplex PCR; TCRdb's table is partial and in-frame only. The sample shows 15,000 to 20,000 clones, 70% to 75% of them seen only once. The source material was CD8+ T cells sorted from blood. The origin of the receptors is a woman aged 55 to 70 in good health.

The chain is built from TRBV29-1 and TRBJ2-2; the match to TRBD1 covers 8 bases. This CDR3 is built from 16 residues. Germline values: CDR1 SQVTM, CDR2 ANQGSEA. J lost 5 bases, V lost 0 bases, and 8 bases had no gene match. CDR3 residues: CSVEDQIRGRTGELFF. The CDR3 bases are TGCAGCGTTGAAGATCAGATCAGGGGGCGGACCGGGGAGCTGTTTTTT.

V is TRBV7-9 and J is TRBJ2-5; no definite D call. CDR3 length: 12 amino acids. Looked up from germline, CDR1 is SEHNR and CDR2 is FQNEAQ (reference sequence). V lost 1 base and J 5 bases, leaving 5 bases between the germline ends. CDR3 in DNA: TGTGCCAGCAGCTTAGGTCGGGAGACCCAGTACTTC. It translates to CASSLGRETQYF.

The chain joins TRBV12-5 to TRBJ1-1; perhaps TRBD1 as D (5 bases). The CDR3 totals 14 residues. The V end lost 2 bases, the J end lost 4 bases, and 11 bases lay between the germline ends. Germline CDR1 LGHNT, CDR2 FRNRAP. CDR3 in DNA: TGTGCTAGTGGTTTGCAGGGTCTCGGCACTGAAGCTTTCTTT. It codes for CASGLQGLGTEAFF.

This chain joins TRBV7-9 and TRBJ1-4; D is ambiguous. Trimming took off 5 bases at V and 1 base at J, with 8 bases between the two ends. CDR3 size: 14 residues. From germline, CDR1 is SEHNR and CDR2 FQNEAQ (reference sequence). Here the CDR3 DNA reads TGTGCCAGCAGCAACCAGATAACTAATGAAAAACTGTTTTTT. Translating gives CASSNQITNEKLFF.

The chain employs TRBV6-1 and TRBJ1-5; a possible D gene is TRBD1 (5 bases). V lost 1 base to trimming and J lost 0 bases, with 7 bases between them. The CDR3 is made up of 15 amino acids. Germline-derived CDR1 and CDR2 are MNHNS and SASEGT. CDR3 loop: CASSEDGGSNQPQHF. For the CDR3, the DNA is TGTGCCAGCAGTGAAGATGGGGGTAGCAATCAGCCCCAGCATTTT.

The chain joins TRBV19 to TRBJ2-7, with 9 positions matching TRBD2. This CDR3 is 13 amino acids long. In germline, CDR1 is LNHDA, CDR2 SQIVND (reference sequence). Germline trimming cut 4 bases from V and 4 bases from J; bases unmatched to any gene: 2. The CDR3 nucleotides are TGTGCCAGTAGTACGGGACTAGCTTACGAGCAGTACTTC. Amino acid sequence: CASSTGLAYEQYF.

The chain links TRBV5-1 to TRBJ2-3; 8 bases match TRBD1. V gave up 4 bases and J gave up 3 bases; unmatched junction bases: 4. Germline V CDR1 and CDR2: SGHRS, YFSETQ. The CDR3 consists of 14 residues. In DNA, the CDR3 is TGCGCCAGCAGCCTGGACAGGGCGACAGATACGCAGTATTTT. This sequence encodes CASSLDRATDTQYF.

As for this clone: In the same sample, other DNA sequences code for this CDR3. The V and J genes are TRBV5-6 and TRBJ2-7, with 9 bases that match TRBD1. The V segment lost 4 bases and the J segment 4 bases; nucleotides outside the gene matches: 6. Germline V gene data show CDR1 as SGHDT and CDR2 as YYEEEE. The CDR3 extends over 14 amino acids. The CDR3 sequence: CASSPGQGSYEQYF. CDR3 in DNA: TGTGCCAGCAGCCCTGGACAGGGGAGTTACGAGCAGTACTTC.

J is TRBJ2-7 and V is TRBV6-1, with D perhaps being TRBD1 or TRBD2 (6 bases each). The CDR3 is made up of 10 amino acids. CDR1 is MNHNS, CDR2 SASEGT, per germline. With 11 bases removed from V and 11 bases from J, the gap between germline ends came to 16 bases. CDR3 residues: CAGGTLLKYF. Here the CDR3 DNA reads TGTGCCGGCGGGACACTTTTAAAGTACTTC.

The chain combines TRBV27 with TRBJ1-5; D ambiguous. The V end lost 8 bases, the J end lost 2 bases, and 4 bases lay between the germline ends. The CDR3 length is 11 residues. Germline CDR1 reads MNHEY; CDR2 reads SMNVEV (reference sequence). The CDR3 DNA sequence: TGTGCCAGCGGCGGCAATCAGCCCCAGCATTTT. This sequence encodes CASGGNQPQHF.

The CDR3 region is CASSGLGNRAEGYTF. CDR3 sequence (DNA): TGTGCCAGCAGCGGATTGGGAAATAGGGCAGAGGGCTACACCTTC. The chain is built from TRBV6-5 and TRBJ1-2; D remains unclear. V lost 6 bases, J lost 8 bases, and 22 bases lay in between. Looked up from germline, CDR1 is MNHEY and CDR2 is SVGAGI. The CDR3 spans 15 residues.

Written as DNA, the CDR3 is TGTGCCAGCGCGACCTGGGGACGGATATCCTACGAGCAGTACTTC. Its protein is CASATWGRISYEQYF. This rearrangement joins TRBV11-2 to TRBJ2-7, with D possibly called TRBD1 or TRBD2 (5 bases each). CDR3 length equals 15 residues. The ends were cut back, 8 bases at V and 1 base at J, with 18 bases in the middle. Germline V lookup: CDR1 SGHAT, CDR2 FQNNGV.

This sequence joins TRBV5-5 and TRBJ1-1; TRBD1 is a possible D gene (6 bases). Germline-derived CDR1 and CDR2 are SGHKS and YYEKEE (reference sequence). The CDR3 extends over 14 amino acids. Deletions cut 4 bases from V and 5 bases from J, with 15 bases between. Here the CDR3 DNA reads TGTGCCAGCAGCCAAACAGGGTCATGGACTGAAGCTTTCTTT. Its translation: CASSQTGSWTEAFF.

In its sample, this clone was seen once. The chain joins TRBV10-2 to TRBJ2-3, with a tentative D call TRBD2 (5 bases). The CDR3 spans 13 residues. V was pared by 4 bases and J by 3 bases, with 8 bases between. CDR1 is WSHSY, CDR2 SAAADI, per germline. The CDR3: CASSALGTDTQYF. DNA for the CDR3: TGCGCCAGCAGTGCACTAGGGACAGATACGCAGTATTTT.

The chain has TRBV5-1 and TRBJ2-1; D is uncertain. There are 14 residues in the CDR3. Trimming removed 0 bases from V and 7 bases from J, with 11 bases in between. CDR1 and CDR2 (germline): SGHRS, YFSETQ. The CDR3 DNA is TGCGCCAGCAGCTTGGTCTTTGGGGATAATGAGCAGTTCTTC. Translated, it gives CASSLVFGDNEQFF.

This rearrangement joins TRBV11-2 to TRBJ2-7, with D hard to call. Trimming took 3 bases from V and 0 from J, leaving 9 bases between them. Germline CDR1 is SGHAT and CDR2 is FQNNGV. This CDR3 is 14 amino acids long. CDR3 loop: CASSLNGRSYEQYF. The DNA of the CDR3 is TGTGCCAGCAGCTTGAACGGCCGCTCCTACGAGCAGTACTTC.

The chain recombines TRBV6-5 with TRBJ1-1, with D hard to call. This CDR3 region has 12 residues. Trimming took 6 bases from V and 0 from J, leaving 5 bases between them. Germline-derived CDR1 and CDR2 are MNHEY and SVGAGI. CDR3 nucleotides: TGTGCCAGCAGCATCATGAACACTGAAGCTTTCTTT. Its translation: CASSIMNTEAFF.

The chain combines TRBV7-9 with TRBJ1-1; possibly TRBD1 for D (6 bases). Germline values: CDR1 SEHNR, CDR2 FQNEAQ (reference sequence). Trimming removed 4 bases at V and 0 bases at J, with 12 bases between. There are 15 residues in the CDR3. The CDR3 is CASSSNREMNTEAFF. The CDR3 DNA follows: TGTGCCAGCAGCTCCAACAGGGAAATGAACACTGAAGCTTTCTTT.

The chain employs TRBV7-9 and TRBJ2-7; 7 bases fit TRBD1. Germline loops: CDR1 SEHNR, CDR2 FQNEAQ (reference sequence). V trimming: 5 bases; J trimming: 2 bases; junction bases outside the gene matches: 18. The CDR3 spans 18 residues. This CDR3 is CASSPPLLTGVRTYEQYF. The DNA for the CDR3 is TGTGCCAGCAGCCCACCACTCCTCACAGGGGTAAGAACCTACGAGCAGTACTTC.

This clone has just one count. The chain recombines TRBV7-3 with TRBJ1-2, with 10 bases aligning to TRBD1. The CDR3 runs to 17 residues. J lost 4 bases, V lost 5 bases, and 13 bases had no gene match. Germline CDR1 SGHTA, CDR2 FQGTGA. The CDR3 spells CASSLSAGQGRGYGYTF. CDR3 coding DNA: TGTGCCAGCAGCCTGTCTGCGGGACAGGGGAGGGGCTATGGCTACACCTTC.

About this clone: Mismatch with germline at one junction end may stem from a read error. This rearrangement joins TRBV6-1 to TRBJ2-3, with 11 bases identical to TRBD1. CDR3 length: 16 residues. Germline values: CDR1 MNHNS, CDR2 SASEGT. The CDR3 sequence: CASREGQGAGTDTQYF. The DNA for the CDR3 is TGTGCCAGCAGGGAAGGACAGGGGGCGGGCACAGATACGCAGTATTTT.

The CDR3 nucleotides read TGTGCCAGTAGTATCTCTGCCGGAGGGAACACTGAAGCTTTCTTT. This gives the protein CASSISAGGNTEAFF. The chain has TRBV19 and TRBJ1-1, with D unclear. The CDR3 consists of 15 residues. CDR1 is LNHDA and CDR2 is SQIVND in the germline V gene (reference sequence). V lost 3 bases and J lost 1, with 12 bases in between. The whole variable domain, remainder taken from reference TRBV19 and TRBJ1-1, is DGGITQSPKYLFRKEGQNVTLSCEQNLNHDAMYWYRQDPGQGLRLIYYSQIVNDFQKGDIAEGYSVSREKKESFPLTVTSAQKNPTAFYLCASSISAGGNTEAFFGQGTRLTVV.